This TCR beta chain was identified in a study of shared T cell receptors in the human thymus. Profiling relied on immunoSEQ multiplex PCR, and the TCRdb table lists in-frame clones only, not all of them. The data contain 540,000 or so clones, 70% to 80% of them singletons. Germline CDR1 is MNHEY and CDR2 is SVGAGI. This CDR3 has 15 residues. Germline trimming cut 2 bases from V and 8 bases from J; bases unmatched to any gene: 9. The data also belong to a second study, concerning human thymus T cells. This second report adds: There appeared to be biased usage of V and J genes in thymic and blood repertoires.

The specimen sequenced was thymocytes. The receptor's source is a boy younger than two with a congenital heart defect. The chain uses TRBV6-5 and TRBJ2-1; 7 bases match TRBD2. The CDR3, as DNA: TGTGCCAGCAGTTACGGGGGAGGGCCTTGGGATGAGCAGTTCTTC. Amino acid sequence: CASSYGGGPWDEQFF.